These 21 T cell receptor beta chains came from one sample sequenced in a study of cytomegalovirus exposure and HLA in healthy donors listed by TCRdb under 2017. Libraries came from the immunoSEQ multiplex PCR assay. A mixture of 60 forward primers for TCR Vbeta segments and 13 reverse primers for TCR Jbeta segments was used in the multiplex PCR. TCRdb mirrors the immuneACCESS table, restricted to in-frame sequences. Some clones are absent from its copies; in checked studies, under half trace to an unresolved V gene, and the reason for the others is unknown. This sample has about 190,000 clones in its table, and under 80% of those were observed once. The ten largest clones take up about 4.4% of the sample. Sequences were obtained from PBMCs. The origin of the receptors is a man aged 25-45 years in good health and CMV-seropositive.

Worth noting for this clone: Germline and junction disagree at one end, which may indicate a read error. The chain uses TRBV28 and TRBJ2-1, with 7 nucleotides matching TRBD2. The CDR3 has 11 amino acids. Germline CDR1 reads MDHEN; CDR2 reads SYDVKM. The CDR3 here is CASQYEGGPVF. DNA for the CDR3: TGTGCCAGCCAATACGAGGGAGGGCCGGTCTTC.

CDR3 sequence (DNA): TGTGCCAGCAGCTTCAGGGGGCAAGAGACCCAGTACTTC. The encoded protein is CASSFRGQETQYF. The chain employs TRBV5-4 and TRBJ2-5, with 7 bases identical to TRBD1. Germline CDR1 is SGHNT and CDR2 is YYREEE (reference sequence). The V and J ends lost 2 bases and 2 bases, in that order; junction bases with no gene match: 0. The CDR3 is 13 amino acids. The full variable domain, with the rest looked up from reference TRBV5-4 and TRBJ2-5, is ETGVTQSPTHLIKTRGQQVTLRCSSQSGHNTVSWYQQALGQGPQFIFQYYREEENGRGNFPPRFSGLQFPNYSSELNVNALELDDSALYLCASSFRGQETQYFGPGTRLLVL.

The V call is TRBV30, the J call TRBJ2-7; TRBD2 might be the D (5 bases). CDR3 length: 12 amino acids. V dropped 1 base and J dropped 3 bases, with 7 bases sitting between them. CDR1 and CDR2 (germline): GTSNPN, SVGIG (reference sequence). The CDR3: CAWSASSYEQYF. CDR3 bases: TGTGCCTGGAGTGCTAGCAGCTACGAGCAGTACTTC.

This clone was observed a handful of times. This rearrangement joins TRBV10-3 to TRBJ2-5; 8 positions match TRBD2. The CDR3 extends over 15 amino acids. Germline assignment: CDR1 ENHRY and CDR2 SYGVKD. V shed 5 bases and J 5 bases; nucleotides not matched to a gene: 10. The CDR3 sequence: CAISLASGSGETQYF. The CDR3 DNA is TGTGCCATCAGTTTAGCCAGCGGGAGTGGTGAGACCCAGTACTTC.

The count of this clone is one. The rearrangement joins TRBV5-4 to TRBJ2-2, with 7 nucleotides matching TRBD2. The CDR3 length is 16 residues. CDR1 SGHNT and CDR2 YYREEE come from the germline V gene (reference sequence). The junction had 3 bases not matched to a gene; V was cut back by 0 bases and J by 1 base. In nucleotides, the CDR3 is TGTGCCAGCAGCTTGGGACGCGGGAGGAACACCGGGGAGCTGTTTTTT. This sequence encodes CASSLGRGRNTGELFF. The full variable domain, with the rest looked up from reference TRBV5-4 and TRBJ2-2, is ETGVTQSPTHLIKTRGQQVTLRCSSQSGHNTVSWYQQALGQGPQFIFQYYREEENGRGNFPPRFSGLQFPNYSSELNVNALELDDSALYLCASSLGRGRNTGELFFGEGSRLTVL.

The DNA of the CDR3 is TGTGCCAGCAGCTTAGGAAGTTTGACAGGGGGAGAAAACACCATATATTTT. Residues: CASSLGSLTGGENTIYF. The chain uses TRBV7-2 and TRBJ1-3, with 9 bases matching TRBD1. Germline V CDR1 and CDR2: SGHTA, FQGNSA. The V and J ends lost 1 base and 6 bases, in that order; junction bases with no gene match: 10. The CDR3 sequence is 17 residues long.

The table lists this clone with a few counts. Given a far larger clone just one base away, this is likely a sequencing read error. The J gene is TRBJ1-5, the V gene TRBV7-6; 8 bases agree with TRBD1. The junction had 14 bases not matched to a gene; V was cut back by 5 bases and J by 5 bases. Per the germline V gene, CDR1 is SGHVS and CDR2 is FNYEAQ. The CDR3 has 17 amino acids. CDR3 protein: CASSQKATGGSHQPQHF. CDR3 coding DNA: TGTGCCAGCAGCCAAAAGGCTACAGGGGGTTCTCATCAGCCCCAGCATTTT.

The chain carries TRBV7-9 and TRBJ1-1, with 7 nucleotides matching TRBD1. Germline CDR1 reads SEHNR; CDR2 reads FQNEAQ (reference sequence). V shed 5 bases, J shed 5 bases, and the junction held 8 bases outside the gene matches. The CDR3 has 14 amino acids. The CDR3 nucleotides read TGTGCCAGCAGCCCCGACAGGGTGCGGACTGAAGCTTTCTTT. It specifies CASSPDRVRTEAFF. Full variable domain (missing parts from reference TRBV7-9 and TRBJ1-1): DTGVSQNPRHKITKRGQNVTFRCDPISEHNRLYWYRQTLGQGPEFLTYFQNEAQLEKSRLLSDRFSAERPKGSFSTLEIQRTEQGDSAMYLCASSPDRVRTEAFFGQGTRLTVV.

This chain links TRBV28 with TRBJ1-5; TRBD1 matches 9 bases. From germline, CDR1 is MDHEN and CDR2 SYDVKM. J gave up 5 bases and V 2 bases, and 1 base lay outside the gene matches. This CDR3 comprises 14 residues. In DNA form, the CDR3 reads TGTGCCAGCAGTTTAGGACAGGGGCATCAGCCCCAGCATTTT. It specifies CASSLGQGHQPQHF.

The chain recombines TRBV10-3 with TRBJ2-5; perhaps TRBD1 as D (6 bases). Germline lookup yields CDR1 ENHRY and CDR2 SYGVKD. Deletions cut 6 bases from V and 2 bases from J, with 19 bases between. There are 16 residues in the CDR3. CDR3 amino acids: CAIRDSSRGLQETQYF. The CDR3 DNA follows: TGTGCCATCAGGGACAGCTCCCGTGGACTTCAAGAGACCCAGTACTTC.

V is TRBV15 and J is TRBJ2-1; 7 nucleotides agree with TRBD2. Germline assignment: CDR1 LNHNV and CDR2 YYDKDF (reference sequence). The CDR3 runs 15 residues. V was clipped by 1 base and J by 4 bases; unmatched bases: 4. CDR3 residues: CATSRVAGAYNEQFF. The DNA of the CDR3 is TGTGCCACCAGCAGAGTAGCGGGCGCGTACAATGAGCAGTTCTTC.

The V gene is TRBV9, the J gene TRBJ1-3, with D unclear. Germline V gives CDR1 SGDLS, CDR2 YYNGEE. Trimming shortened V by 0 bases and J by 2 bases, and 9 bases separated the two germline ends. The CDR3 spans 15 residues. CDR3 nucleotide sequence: TGTGCCAGCAGCGTAGTGGGGAGGGCTGGAAACACCATATATTTT. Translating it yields CASSVVGRAGNTIYF.

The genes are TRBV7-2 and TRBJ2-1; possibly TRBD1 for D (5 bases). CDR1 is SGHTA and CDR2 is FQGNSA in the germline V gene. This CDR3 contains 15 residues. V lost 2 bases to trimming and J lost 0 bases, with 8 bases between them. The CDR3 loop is CASSLLGASYNEQFF. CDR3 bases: TGTGCCAGCAGCTTATTAGGGGCCTCCTACAATGAGCAGTTCTTC. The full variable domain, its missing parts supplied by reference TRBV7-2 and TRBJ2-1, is GAGVSQSPSNKVTEKGKDVELRCDPISGHTALYWYRQSLGQGLEFLIYFQGNSAPDKSGLPSDRFSAERTGGSVSTLTIQRTQQEDSAVYLCASSLLGASYNEQFFGPGTRLTVL.

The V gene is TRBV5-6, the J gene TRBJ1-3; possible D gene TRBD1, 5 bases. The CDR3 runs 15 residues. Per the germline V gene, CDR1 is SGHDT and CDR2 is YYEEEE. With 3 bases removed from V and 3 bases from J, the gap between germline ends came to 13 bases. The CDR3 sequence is CASSWSGTGGNTIYF. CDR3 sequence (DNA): TGTGCCAGCAGCTGGAGCGGGACGGGTGGAAACACCATATATTTT.

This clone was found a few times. The chain's CDR3 is CSVEAPQGRAEAFF. DNA for the CDR3: TGCAGCGTTGAAGCCCCACAGGGAAGGGCTGAAGCTTTCTTT. The chain recombines TRBV29-1 with TRBJ1-1, with D tentatively TRBD1 (6 bases). Per the germline V gene, CDR1 is SQVTM and CDR2 is ANQGSEA. The CDR3 is made up of 14 amino acids. Deletions cut 1 base from V and 6 bases from J, with 15 bases between. The full variable domain, completed using reference TRBV29-1 and TRBJ1-1, is SAVISQKPSRDICQRGTSLTIQCQVDSQVTMMFWYRQQPGQSLTLIATANQGSEATYESGFVIDKFPISRPNLTFSTLTVSNMSPEDSSIYLCSVEAPQGRAEAFFGQGTRLTVV.

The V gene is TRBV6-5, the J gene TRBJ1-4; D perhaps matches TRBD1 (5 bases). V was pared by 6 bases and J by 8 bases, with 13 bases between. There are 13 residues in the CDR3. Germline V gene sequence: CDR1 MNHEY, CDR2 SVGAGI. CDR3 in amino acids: CASRTPTGEKLFF. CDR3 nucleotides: TGTGCCAGCAGAACTCCTACAGGCGAAAAACTGTTTTTT.

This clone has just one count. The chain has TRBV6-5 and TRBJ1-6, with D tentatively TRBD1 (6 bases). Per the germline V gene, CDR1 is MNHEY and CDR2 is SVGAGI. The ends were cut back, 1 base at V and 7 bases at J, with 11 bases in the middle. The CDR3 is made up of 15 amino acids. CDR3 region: CASSYWAGANSPLHF. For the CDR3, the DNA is TGTGCCAGCAGTTACTGGGCAGGGGCCAATTCACCCCTCCACTTT.

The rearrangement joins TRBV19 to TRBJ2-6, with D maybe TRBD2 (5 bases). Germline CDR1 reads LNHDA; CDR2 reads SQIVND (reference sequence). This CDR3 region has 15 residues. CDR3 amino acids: CASRASYSGANVLTF. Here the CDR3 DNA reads TGTGCTAGCAGAGCTAGCTACTCTGGGGCCAACGTCCTGACTTTC.

CDR3: CAITGTGGDGYTF. The DNA for the CDR3 is TGTGCCATCACTGGGACAGGGGGTGATGGCTACACCTTC. This chain uses TRBV10-3 with TRBJ1-2, with TRBD1 matching over 11 bases. Germline-derived CDR1 and CDR2 are ENHRY and SYGVKD. This CDR3 is 13 amino acids long. Unmatched junction bases numbered 4, after V lost 7 bases and J lost 6 bases.

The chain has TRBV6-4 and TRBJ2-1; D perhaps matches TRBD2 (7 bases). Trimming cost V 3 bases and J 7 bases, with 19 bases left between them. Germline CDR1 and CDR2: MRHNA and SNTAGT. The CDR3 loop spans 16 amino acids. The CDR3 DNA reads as TGTGCCAGCAGTGAAGGGGGGGGAGGGCCTTTTAATGAGCAGTTCTTC. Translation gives CASSEGGGGPFNEQFF.

Here the CDR3 reads CASSLTLLAGGGTDTQYF. The CDR3, as DNA: TGTGCCAGCAGCTTAACCCTACTAGCGGGAGGCGGCACAGATACGCAGTATTTT. The rearrangement links TRBV7-3 to TRBJ2-3; 12 bases line up with TRBD2. CDR1 is SGHTA and CDR2 is FQGTGA in the germline V gene. Trimming at V came to 0 bases and at J to 1 base, leaving 5 bases not matched to a gene. The CDR3 spans 18 residues.